The 11 T cell receptor beta chains below all came from one sample that was sequenced in a study of T cells in Graves' hyperthyroidism and ophthalmopathy. RNA transcripts yielded amplified TCR beta CDR3 regions. The HTBI primer set was used in a first-round RT-PCR of the TCR CDR3. TCRdb independently ran MiXCR on the multiplex PCR reads; one entry per CDR3 protein. The sample consists of about 570,000 distinct CDR3 sequences, just over 45% of them appearing once. The sequencing sample was made of peripheral blood or thyroid tissue (not recorded which). All receptors come from an adult woman with Graves' disease, either hyperthyroidism or ophthalmopathy (not recorded which).

In its sample, this clonotype was seen many times. This sequence joins TRBV4-2 and TRBJ2-7; 10 bases fit TRBD1. CDR1 LGHNA and CDR2 YNFKEQ come from the germline V gene. The length of the CDR3 is 15 residues. V trimming: 5 bases; J trimming: 4 bases; junction bases outside the gene matches: 8. The CDR3 loop is CASSTRDRGSYEQYF. The CDR3 bases are TGTGCCAGCAGCACCCGGGACAGGGGATCGTACGAGCAGTACTTC.

The rearrangement links TRBV15 to TRBJ1-1; weak D call: TRBD1 (5 bases). Germline values: CDR1 LNHNV, CDR2 YYDKDF (reference sequence). Trimming took off 1 base at V and 14 bases at J, with 17 bases between the two ends. The CDR3 sequence is 13 residues long. In DNA, the CDR3 is TGTGCCACCAGCAGAGTTGTGGACACTGGAGCCTTCTTT. This sequence encodes CATSRVVDTGAFF.

This clonotype was detected ten times or more. The gene calls are TRBV6-6 and TRBJ2-5; 7 bases map to TRBD2. The CDR3 spans 14 residues. Germline values: CDR1 MNHNY, CDR2 SVGAGI (reference sequence). Trimming at V came to 2 bases and at J to 9 bases, leaving 9 bases not matched to a gene. For the CDR3, the DNA is TGTGCCAGCAGTTACGTGGCGGGGGATAGGGCCCAGTACTTC. Translating it yields CASSYVAGDRAQYF.

This rearrangement joins TRBV19 to TRBJ1-5; TRBD1 might be the D (6 bases). The V and J ends lost 5 bases and 0 bases respectively, with 11 bases between them. The germline gives CDR1 LNHDA, CDR2 SQIVND (reference sequence). This CDR3 has 15 residues. In nucleotides, the CDR3 is TGTGCCAGTAGTCCAGGGGACCATAGCAATCAGCCCCAGCATTTT. Its protein product is CASSPGDHSNQPQHF.

The rearrangement uses TRBV12-3 or TRBV12-4 and TRBJ2-7; a weak D match, TRBD1 (7 bases). The length of the CDR3 is 15 residues. V was cut by 6 bases and J by 3 bases, with 18 bases left in between. DNA of the CDR3: TGTGCCAGCAGCCTCAGGGGGGCGAACGGCTACGAGCAGTACTTC. As protein: CASSLRGANGYEQYF.

This chain links TRBV2 with TRBJ2-5, with 7 bases identical to TRBD1. V trimming: 4 bases; J trimming: 3 bases; junction bases outside the gene matches: 11. CDR1 and CDR2 (germline): SNHLY, FYNNEI. The CDR3 is 16 amino acids. CDR3 sequence (DNA): TGTGCCAGCAGTGCCCCCCGGGACAGACATGAAGAGACCCAGTACTTC. This sequence encodes CASSAPRDRHEETQYF.

The genes are TRBV12-3 or TRBV12-4 and TRBJ2-5, with 9 bases identical to TRBD2. V shed 6 bases and J 4 bases; nucleotides not matched to a gene: 18. This CDR3 is built from 18 residues. The CDR3 is CASSLEAASGAGGETQYF. CDR3 in DNA: TGTGCCAGCAGCCTGGAAGCGGCTAGCGGGGCTGGGGGAGAGACCCAGTACTTC.

CDR3 DNA: TGCAGTGCTAGAAGCGGGGACACTGAAGCTTTCTTT. This encodes CSARSGDTEAFF. V gene TRBV20-1 combines with J gene TRBJ1-1; D is unresolved. Germline V gives CDR1 DFQATT, CDR2 SNEGSKA (reference sequence). Trimming left V 2 bases short and J 3 bases short, with 7 bases between. The CDR3 is 12 residues long.

The rearrangement uses TRBV9 and TRBJ2-7, with TRBD1 identical over 8 bases. CDR3 length: 15 residues. Germline V gene data show CDR1 as SGDLS and CDR2 as YYNGEE. V dropped 5 bases and J dropped 4; count of bases not matched to a gene: 11. The CDR3, as DNA: TGTGCCAGCAGTTCCCCCGGGACAGGCGAATACGAGCAGTACTTC. The encoded protein is CASSSPGTGEYEQYF.

This clonotype was picked up many times. V is TRBV12-3 or TRBV12-4 and J is TRBJ1-5; D unclear. V shed 7 bases and J shed 3 bases, with 10 bases lying between them. The CDR3 has 13 residues. The CDR3 DNA is TGTGCCAGCACCCCCTCCCCCAATCAGCCCCAGCATTTT. Translated, it gives CASTPSPNQPQHF.

As to this clonotype: Since a much larger clone is just one base distant, this may be a read error. This chain connects TRBV10-3 to TRBJ1-1; D gene uncertain. The germline CDR1 and CDR2 sequences are ENHRY and SYGVKD. The CDR3 consists of 14 residues. Trimming shortened V by 6 bases and J by 6 bases, and 17 bases separated the two germline ends. The CDR3 region has the DNA TGTGCCATCAGAAGATCACAGAAGCGCCCTGAAGCTTTCTTT. This translates into CAIRRSQKRPEAFF.